The clone carrying this TCR beta chain was seen at least ten times. The CDR3 has 18 amino acids. Germline V gene data show CDR1 as LGHNA and CDR2 as YSLEER. V lost 4 bases, J lost 0 bases, and 8 bases stayed unmatched. This entry comes from a study of OX40 agonist ivuxolimab in advanced cancers. About the study: Partial response was recorded in three patients: one hepatocellular carcinoma and two cutaneous melanoma cases.

TCRdb's copy holds only in-frame clones and misses some; the assay was immunoSEQ multiplex PCR. The repertoire has approximately 23,000 clones, 80% to 85% of them found once; the top ten carry roughly 36%. The sequencing here drew on CD4+ or CD8+ T cells sorted from blood, taken in a trial of the OX40 agonist ivuxolimab. The chain employs TRBV4-3 and TRBJ2-6; 8 nucleotides match TRBD1. This TCR was recovered from an adult with an advanced solid tumor such as melanoma, head and neck, liver or kidney cancer. The CDR3 bases are TGCGCCAGCAGCCGAAGCAGGACAGGGATCTCTGGGGCCAACGTCCTGACTTTC. It encodes CASSRSRTGISGANVLTF.